This is a list of T cell receptor beta chains from one sample in a study of shared clonotypes between healthy human individuals. Profiling relied on immunoSEQ multiplex PCR, and the TCRdb table lists in-frame clones only, not all of them. The sample contains around 95,000 clones, less than 60% of which appear only once. The material sequenced was PBMCs. The receptors stem from a woman in her thirties or forties in good health. Some clones in this sample may be carry-over from other donors' samples. CDR3s include the opening cysteine and the closing phenylalanine or tryptophan. A D gene is named only where the DNA matches it firmly. Clone size is given for some rows only: seen once, a few or many times, or a class if the clone is expanded.

d_call	v_call	clone_size	j_call	cdr3_aa	cdr3_nt
NA	TRBV29-1	NA	TRBJ2-4	CSVEDRRGRAKNIQYF	TGCAGCGTTGAAGATCGCAGAGGGAGAGCCAAAAACATTCAGTACTTC
TRBD1	TRBV10-3	few	TRBJ1-3	CAISESPDRVGSGNTIYF	TGTGCCATCAGTGAGTCACCCGACAGGGTGGGCTCTGGAAACACCATATATTTT
NA	TRBV28	many	TRBJ2-4	CASTDYQNIQYF	TGTGCCAGCACCGACTACCAAAACATTCAGTACTTC
TRBD1	TRBV4-3	NA	TRBJ2-7	CASSQGRWTGAEQYF	TGCGCCAGCAGCCAAGGACGCTGGACAGGGGCCGAGCAGTACTTC
NA	TRBV30	NA	TRBJ2-5	CAWFGGVETQYF	TGTGCCTGGTTCGGGGGAGTGGAGACCCAGTACTTC
TRBD1	TRBV7-2	NA	TRBJ1-2	CASRPTGQDGYTF	TGTGCCAGCAGGCCGACAGGGCAGGATGGCTACACCTTC
TRBD1	TRBV7-2	few	TRBJ1-5	CASSLGQGRPQPQHF	TGTGCCAGCAGCTTAGGACAGGGGCGGCCTCAGCCCCAGCATTTT
NA	TRBV4-1	NA	TRBJ1-2	CASSQDAGGLLDGYTF	TGCGCCAGCAGCCAAGATGCGGGGGGCCTATTGGATGGCTACACCTTC
NA	TRBV29-1	NA	TRBJ2-2	CSAILDGYTGELFF	TGCAGCGCAATCTTGGACGGCTACACCGGGGAGCTGTTTTTT
NA	TRBV5-1	NA	TRBJ1-6	CASSLGTDSNSPLHF	TGCGCCAGCAGCTTGGGGACAGATTCGAATTCACCCCTCCACTTT
NA	TRBV5-1	few	TRBJ2-1	CASSLALEVGEQFF	TGCGCCAGCAGCTTGGCTCTAGAGGTCGGTGAGCAGTTCTTC
NA	TRBV19	NA	TRBJ2-4	CASSIPAGTDIQYF	TGTGCCAGTAGTATCCCGGCAGGGACGGACATTCAGTACTTC
NA	TRBV29-1	few	TRBJ1-1	CSVVVGDYSEAFF	TGCAGCGTTGTAGTGGGGGACTACTCTGAAGCTTTCTTT
TRBD2	TRBV9	NA	TRBJ2-1	CASSVREGWNEQFF	TGTGCCAGCAGCGTGCGGGAGGGCTGGAATGAGCAGTTCTTC
NA	TRBV11-1	many	TRBJ2-7	CASSETFSAYEQYF	TGTGCCAGCAGCGAAACGTTTTCCGCCTACGAGCAGTACTTC
NA	TRBV7-2	NA	TRBJ2-5	CASLRGAGETQYF	TGTGCCAGCCTCAGGGGGGCCGGGGAGACCCAGTACTTC
TRBD1	TRBV28	many	TRBJ1-1	CASSFRTGLNTEAFF	TGTGCCAGCAGTTTCAGGACAGGGTTGAACACTGAAGCTTTCTTT
NA	TRBV28	NA	TRBJ2-3	CASSRSIGLRADTQYF	TGTGCCAGCAGCCGCTCTATAGGGTTGCGCGCAGATACGCAGTATTTT
NA	TRBV30	NA	TRBJ1-2	CAWSVQIGTHGGYTF	TGTGCCTGGAGCGTGCAGATCGGGACCCACGGTGGCTACACCTTC
TRBD2	TRBV28	once	TRBJ2-7	CASSSFNPPGQIAGPEKPYEQYF	TGTGCCAGCAGTTCCTTTAACCCTCCAGGCCAGATAGCGGGACCAGAAAAACCCTACGAGCAGTACTTC
NA	TRBV28	few	TRBJ2-7	CASRTGEDEQYF	TGTGCCAGCAGGACAGGAGAGGACGAGCAGTACTTC
TRBD1	TRBV28	few	TRBJ1-2	CASSLNPGQSRGYTF	TGTGCCAGCAGTCTCAACCCGGGACAGTCGCGTGGCTACACCTTC
TRBD1	TRBV6-1	few	TRBJ1-5	CATTTGVSNQPQHF	TGTGCCACCACGACAGGGGTTAGCAATCAGCCCCAGCATTTT
TRBD1	TRBV7-6	NA	TRBJ2-7	CASSSTDRGGEQYF	TGTGCCAGCAGCTCGACGGACAGGGGAGGCGAGCAGTACTTC
TRBD1	TRBV27	few	TRBJ1-2	CASSSHGTALSHYTF	TGTGCCAGCAGTTCCCACGGGACAGCTCTCAGTCACTACACCTTC
NA	TRBV25-1	many	TRBJ2-2	CASSGPANTGELFF	TGTGCCAGCAGTGGCCCGGCGAACACCGGGGAGCTGTTTTTT
NA	TRBV4-2	NA	TRBJ1-4	CASSQGPQENEKLFF	TGTGCCAGCAGCCAAGGCCCACAGGAGAATGAAAAACTGTTTTTT
NA	TRBV29-1	NA	TRBJ2-7	CSVEAGAWNEQYF	TGCAGCGTTGAAGCCGGAGCGTGGAACGAGCAGTACTTC
TRBD2	TRBV6-6	many	TRBJ2-1	CASSYVGLAGLQQFF	TGTGCCAGCAGTTACGTGGGTCTAGCGGGACTTCAGCAGTTCTTC